Listed below are T cell receptor beta chains from one sample, sequenced in a study of blood T cell repertoires in COVID-19. Measured with immunoSEQ multiplex PCR; TCRdb has only the in-frame clones, and not every one. The sample consists of 20,000 to 25,000 clones, approximately 84% of them appearing once. The sequenced sample consisted of peripheral blood. The source of these receptors is a man aged 45-65 years with active COVID-19. CDR3s include the opening cysteine and the closing phenylalanine or tryptophan. The D gene is left open where the match is weak. For some rows the clone size is stated as once, few or many, or as a class when expanded; others skip it.

V	size	length	D	J	DNA	CDR3
TRBV19	NA	14	NA	TRBJ2-7	TGTGCCAGTAGCCGATATATAAGCGGCTACGAGCAGTACTTC	CASSRYISGYEQYF
TRBV4-1	NA	14	NA	TRBJ1-4	TGCGCCAGCAGCCAACTTGCAACTAATGAAAAACTGTTTTTT	CASSQLATNEKLFF
TRBV3-1/TRBV3-2	NA	13	TRBD1	TRBJ2-5	TGTGCCAGCAGAGTAAAAGGGGGCGAGACCCAGTACTTC	CASRVKGGETQYF
TRBV4-1	NA	15	NA	TRBJ2-5	TGCGCCAGCAGCCAAGAGGTTGAGATTTCAGAGACCCAGTACTTC	CASSQEVEISETQYF
TRBV4-3	NA	17	NA	TRBJ1-2	TGCGCCAGCAGCCAAGAAGCGGCAGTCTTCTCGGGCTATGGCTACACCTTC	CASSQEAAVFSGYGYTF
TRBV5-4	NA	14	NA	TRBJ2-5	TGTGCCAGCAGCCCGGACAGTGGAGGAGAGACCCAGTACTTC	CASSPDSGGETQYF
TRBV6-2/TRBV6-3	NA	14	TRBD1	TRBJ1-1	TGTGCCAGCAGTTTTGGTGACAGGGGGCCTGGAGCTTTCTTT	CASSFGDRGPGAFF
TRBV3-1/TRBV3-2	NA	14	TRBD1	TRBJ1-4	TGTGCCAGCAGCCAAAGGACAGGGGCGGAAAAACTGTTTTTT	CASSQRTGAEKLFF
TRBV15	NA	16	NA	TRBJ2-1	TGTGCCACCAGAGAGACCAACAGGGAAGGGAGCAATGAGCAGTTCTTC	CATRETNREGSNEQFF
TRBV6-2/TRBV6-3	NA	13	TRBD1	TRBJ1-2	TGTGCCAGCAGCCCCGACAGGGTAAACGGCTACACCTTC	CASSPDRVNGYTF
TRBV7-9	NA	14	NA	TRBJ2-7	TGTGCCAGCAGCTTAGGCCCGGGCTCCTACGAGCAGTACTTC	CASSLGPGSYEQYF
TRBV9	NA	13	NA	TRBJ1-2	TGTGCCAGCAGCGATCGGACTTCTTATGGCTACACCTTC	CASSDRTSYGYTF
TRBV6-4	NA	13	NA	TRBJ2-2	TGTGCCAGCCAAGACAGTAACACCGGGGAGCTGTTTTTT	CASQDSNTGELFF
TRBV6-5	once	15	TRBD2	TRBJ2-1	TGTGCCAGCAGTTACTCGACCGCGGGGGAGGATGAGCAGTTCTTC	CASSYSTAGEDEQFF
TRBV7-9	NA	15	NA	TRBJ2-5	TGTGCCAGCAGCTTCCCGCAGGGAAAGGGAGAGACCCAGTACTTC	CASSFPQGKGETQYF
TRBV30	NA	13	NA	TRBJ1-1	TGTGCCTGGAGTGTAGTACAGTACACTGAAGCTTTCTTT	CAWSVVQYTEAFF
TRBV5-1	NA	16	TRBD1	TRBJ2-7	TGCGCCAGCAGCTTGGCCTGGACAGGGGTATCCTACGAGCAGTACTTC	CASSLAWTGVSYEQYF
TRBV7-9	NA	14	NA	TRBJ1-1	TGTGCCAGCAGCTTTGAGCGGTCGAACACTGAAGCTTTCTTT	CASSFERSNTEAFF
TRBV18	NA	14	NA	TRBJ1-5	TGTGCCAGCTCACCAACTCCCGGCAATCAGCCCCAGCATTTT	CASSPTPGNQPQHF
TRBV15	NA	14	NA	TRBJ2-7	TGTGCCACTGCCCACAGGGTGAGCTCCTACGAGCAGTACTTC	CATAHRVSSYEQYF
TRBV18	NA	15	NA	TRBJ2-1	TGTGCCAGCTCTTTAAACGGGGGTTCCTACAATGAGCAGTTCTTC	CASSLNGGSYNEQFF
TRBV6-4	NA	14	NA	TRBJ2-3	TGTGCCAGCAGTGTTAACTTCTACACAGATACGCAGTATTTT	CASSVNFYTDTQYF
TRBV5-4	NA	13	NA	TRBJ1-1	TGTGCCAGCAGCTTGGGCACAGCCACTGAAGCTTTCTTT	CASSLGTATEAFF
TRBV2	NA	13	NA	TRBJ1-1	TGTGCCAGCAACACAGGAATGAACACTGAAGCTTTCTTT	CASNTGMNTEAFF
TRBV6-5	NA	13	NA	TRBJ1-4	TGTGCCAGCAGTTGGGCGACTAATGAAAAACTGTTTTTT	CASSWATNEKLFF
TRBV7-9	NA	14	TRBD1	TRBJ1-2	TGTGCCAGCAGCCTCGGACAGGGGGCGACTGGCTACACCTTC	CASSLGQGATGYTF
TRBV18	once	13	NA	TRBJ2-7	TGTGCCAGCTCAACAGGGTCCCCCTACGAGCAGTACTTC	CASSTGSPYEQYF
TRBV10-1	NA	15	TRBD2	TRBJ2-3	TGCGCCAGCAGTGAGTCAACGGGGGGGCAGGATACGCAGTATTTT	CASSESTGGQDTQYF
TRBV2	NA	16	TRBD2	TRBJ2-4	TGTGCCAGCAGAGTTAGCGGGGGGGCCGATCGGGACATTCAGTACTTC	CASRVSGGADRDIQYF
TRBV13	NA	15	TRBD1	TRBJ1-4	TGTGCCAGCAGCGTCTCCGGGACAGGAGGGGAAAAACTGTTTTTT	CASSVSGTGGEKLFF
TRBV7-9	NA	15	NA	TRBJ2-5	TGTGCCAGCAGCTTTGGCCAGGGCGACCAAGAGACCCAGTACTTC	CASSFGQGDQETQYF
TRBV27	NA	16	NA	TRBJ2-2	TGTGCCAGCAGTTCCCGCACGTTCTTGTCTAACGGGGAGCTGTTTTTT	CASSSRTFLSNGELFF
TRBV5-1	NA	15	TRBD1	TRBJ2-2	TGCGCCAGCAGCATGCCGGGACAGGGGGCCGGGGAGCTGTTTTTT	CASSMPGQGAGELFF
TRBV19	few	16	NA	TRBJ1-2	TGTGCCAGTAGTATAGGCCAACTTCGCGGCGGATTTGGCTACACCTTC	CASSIGQLRGGFGYTF
TRBV12-5	NA	15	TRBD1	TRBJ2-1	TGTGCTAGTGGTTTGCCCATCCGACAGGGCCATGAGCAGTTCTTC	CASGLPIRQGHEQFF
TRBV29-1	NA	15	TRBD1	TRBJ1-4	TGCAGCGTTGAAGAGTGGGGAACAGGGGATGAAAAACTGTTTTTT	CSVEEWGTGDEKLFF
TRBV7-9	NA	15	TRBD2	TRBJ2-1	TGTGCCAGCAGCTTTAAGCGGGGCGGGGATGGTGAGCAGTTCTTC	CASSFKRGGDGEQFF
TRBV28	NA	16	NA	TRBJ1-2	TGTGCCAGCAGTTTGAGTGGGGGCGACCTTAACTATGGCTACACCTTC	CASSLSGGDLNYGYTF